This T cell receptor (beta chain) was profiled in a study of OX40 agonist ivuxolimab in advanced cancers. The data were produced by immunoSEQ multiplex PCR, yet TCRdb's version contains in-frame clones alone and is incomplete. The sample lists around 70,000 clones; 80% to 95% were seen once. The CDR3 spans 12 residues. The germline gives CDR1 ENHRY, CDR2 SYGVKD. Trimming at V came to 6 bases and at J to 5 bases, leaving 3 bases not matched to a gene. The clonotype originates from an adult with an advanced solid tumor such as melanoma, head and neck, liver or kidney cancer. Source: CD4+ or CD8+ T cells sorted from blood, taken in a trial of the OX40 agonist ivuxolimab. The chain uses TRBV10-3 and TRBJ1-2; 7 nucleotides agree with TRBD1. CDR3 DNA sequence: TGTGCCATCAGCGGGACAGCTTATGGCTACACCTTC. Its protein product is CAISGTAYGYTF.